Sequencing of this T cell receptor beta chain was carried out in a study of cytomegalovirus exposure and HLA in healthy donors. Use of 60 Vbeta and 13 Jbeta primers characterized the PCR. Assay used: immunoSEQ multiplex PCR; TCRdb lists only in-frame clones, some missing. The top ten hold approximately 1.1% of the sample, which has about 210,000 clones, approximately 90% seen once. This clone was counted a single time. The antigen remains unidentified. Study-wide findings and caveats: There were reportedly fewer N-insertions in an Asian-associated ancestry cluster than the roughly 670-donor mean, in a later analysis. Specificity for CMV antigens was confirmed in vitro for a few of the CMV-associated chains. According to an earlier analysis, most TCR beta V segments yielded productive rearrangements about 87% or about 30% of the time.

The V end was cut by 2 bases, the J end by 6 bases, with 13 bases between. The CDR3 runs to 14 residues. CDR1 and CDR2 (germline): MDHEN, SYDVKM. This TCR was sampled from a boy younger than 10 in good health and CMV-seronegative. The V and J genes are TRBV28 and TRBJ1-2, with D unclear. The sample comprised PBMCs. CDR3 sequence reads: CASSLSPALDGYTF. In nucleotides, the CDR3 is TGTGCCAGCAGTTTAAGTCCTGCGTTAGATGGCTACACCTTC.